This TCR beta chain was captured in a study of blood T cell repertoires in COVID-19. Turning to the study itself: Acute and convalescent COVID-19 samples came from the United States, Italy and Spain. T cells, B-cell-depleted T cells, or PBMCs provided the cDNA or gDNA that served as material.

Methods used by the authors: Estimated nucleated cell counts came from reference gene primer amplification. Clones were read by immunoSEQ multiplex PCR, and TCRdb kept only the in-frame ones, dropping some. D and trimming were read from the DNA, whereas the V and J calls and clone size are those reported in that table. This sample has some 71,000 clones; 90% occur once, and the top ten carry around 5%. Input material: peripheral blood. This sequence was found in a young woman with acute or convalescent COVID-19.

The CDR3 protein is CAWGDRNGYTF. CDR3 nucleotide sequence: TGTGCCTGGGGGGACAGGAATGGCTACACCTTC. This chain links TRBV30 with TRBJ1-2; TRBD1 aligns across 8 bases. The CDR3 loop spans 11 amino acids. The germline V gene has CDR1 GTSNPN and CDR2 SVGIG (reference sequence). The trim removed 5 bases at V and 6 bases at J, leaving 2 bases unmatched.